This T cell receptor beta chain is from a study of CD8+CD57+ T cells in acquired aplastic anemia. As for the study in general: Average DNA yield from sorted CD4+ and CD8+ cells was roughly 3 ug. Findings and caveats of the study: Patients and controls had in common 25 to 35 CD8+ CDR3 sequences.

The CDR3 sequence is 12 residues long. V was clipped by 0 bases and J by 4 bases, with 2 bases between them. Germline lookup yields CDR1 KGHDR and CDR2 SFDVKD. Template material for TCR beta VDJ and CDR3 profiling consisted of genomic DNA. Via MiXCR, TCRdb re-called the reads, giving one row per CDR3 protein. The data hold around 130,000 distinct CDR3 sequences, with 48% observed a single time. Comments on this clonotype: The antigen is not known.

The TCR sequence derives from a human donor in good health, serving as a control. Sample: sorted CD4+, CD8+, or CD8+CD57+ T cells (not recorded which) from PBMCs. The V and J genes are TRBV24-1 and TRBJ1-2, with no clear D. CDR3 residues: CATSDLTYGYTF. For the CDR3, the DNA is TGTGCCACCAGTGATTTGACCTATGGCTACACCTTC.